What follows is one T cell receptor beta chain and its context. Alongside a J-beta primer mix, a sample-barcoded 5' primer served in a second PCR lasting about 7 to 12 cycles. Via MiXCR, TCRdb re-called the 5' RACE reads, giving one row per CDR3 protein. Among 920,000 or so distinct CDR3 sequences listed, more than 40% were seen once. These data are taken from a study of blood T cells in healthy people across ages. After removal of 3 bases from V and 7 bases from J, the junction contained 2 bases not matched to a gene. The CDR3 is made up of 14 amino acids. CDR1 and CDR2 from the germline V gene are SGHRS and YFSETQ.

The genes are TRBV5-1 and TRBJ2-1; 12 bases map to TRBD2. The sequencing input was blood. This receptor was obtained from an older woman in good health. This chain's CDR3 is CASSYTSGRNEQFF. The CDR3 nucleotides read TGCGCCAGCAGCTATACTAGCGGGAGGAATGAGCAGTTCTTC.